This T cell receptor beta chain emerged from a study of post-analysis software for immune sequencing data. About the study: There were relapsing-remitting, secondary progressive and progressive-relapsing multiple sclerosis among the disease courses included.

For this clonotype: What it binds is unknown.

Study-wide results and limits: Strong co-clustering by F measure linked samples that shared a preparation batch. Multiple sclerosis was associated with a significant reduction in normalized Chao1 diversity relative to controls.

Built from TCR beta cDNA, the libraries had unique molecular identifiers in them. Input populations of about 0.85 to 11 million T cells gave rise to around 500,000 cDNA molecules. Each CDR3 protein is one row after TCRdb ran MiXCR on the PCR reads. The table shows some 690,000 distinct CDR3 sequences, with about 27% occurring only once. The source of this sequence is a girl aged 10 to 17 with multiple sclerosis. The source material was blood.

The CDR3 DNA reads TGTGCCAGCAGTCGCCCATGGGACTCCCTTCTCTACGAGCAGTACTTC. Residues: CASSRPWDSLLYEQYF. J is TRBJ2-7 and V is TRBV6-6; weak D call: TRBD2 (6 bases). V dropped 5 bases and J dropped 3 bases, with 20 bases sitting between them. There are 16 residues in the CDR3. Germline V CDR1 and CDR2: MNHNY, SVGAGI (reference sequence).